This T cell receptor beta chain was sequenced for a study of T cells after posttransplantation cyclophosphamide. The table came from immunoSEQ multiplex PCR; TCRdb's copy has only in-frame clones and leaves some out. This sample shows approximately 3,200 clones and no singletons; 10% to 15% rests with the ten largest. Study results and limitations: Donor-recipient repertoire similarity was low at 1-2 months, rising over year one. After PTCy, TRB diversity resembled that of CNI/methotrexate controls. Skin or GI-infiltrating T cells shared few TRB sequences with blood.

The germline V gene has CDR1 GTSNPN and CDR2 SVGIG (reference sequence). Trimming cost V 2 bases and J 1 base, with 6 bases left between them. The CDR3 consists of 12 residues. With regard to this clone: What it recognizes is unknown.

Treatment was busulfan-fludarabine conditioning, a marrow graft, and cyclophosphamide on days +3 and +4. This receptor was identified in a female patient between 55 and 75 years old who received an allogeneic stem cell transplant from a related donor and was CMV-positive. These T cells may partly come from the graft donor. The J gene is TRBJ2-7, the V gene TRBV30; TRBD1 might be the D (5 bases). This specimen was PBMCs, taken after allogeneic stem cell transplant with posttransplant cyclophosphamide. This chain's CDR3 is CAWSSGSYEQYF. The CDR3 nucleotides are TGTGCCTGGAGTTCAGGGTCCTACGAGCAGTACTTC.